This T cell receptor beta chain comes out of a study of cytomegalovirus exposure and HLA in healthy donors. Study-level information: An early release of data contained 80 million to 85 million unique TCRs, which came from HLA-typed donors.

Looked up from germline, CDR1 is GTSNPN and CDR2 is SVGIG (reference sequence). The CDR3 has 15 residues. V lost 6 bases, J lost 3 bases, and 8 bases stayed unmatched. A remark on this clone: The antigen is unknown.

General study points: Reported findings show TCR beta sequences accurately forecast HLA-A and HLA-B alleles in most subjects. TCR beta chain V- and J-gene trimming was linked, in a later analysis, to a missense variant in DCLRE1C.

Vbeta (60) and Jbeta (13) primers were used in the PCR. Clones were read by immunoSEQ multiplex PCR, and TCRdb kept only the in-frame ones, dropping some. The repertoire holds roughly 82,000 clones, with approximately 74% as singletons. The sample consisted of PBMCs. This sequence was found in a woman between 50 and 59 years old in good health and CMV-seropositive. This sequence joins TRBV30 and TRBJ1-6, with 7 bases that match TRBD1. CDR3 DNA sequence: TGTGCCTGTACGCAGGGGGTTCTCTATAATTCACCCCTCCACTTT. Its translation: CACTQGVLYNSPLHF.